This T cell receptor (beta chain) was found in a study of CD8 T cells in ankylosing spondylitis. Concerning this clonotype itself: The antigen remains unidentified.

The V gene lost 5 bases and the J gene lost 0 bases, with 5 bases spanning the gap. This CDR3 comprises 14 residues. Study-wide findings and caveats: Reportedly, disease-linked clones are significantly enriched in ankylosing spondylitis patients' matched synovial fluid. Disease-linked clones displayed a CD8+ phenotype and appeared relatively rarely in peripheral blood.

MiXCR, applied by TCRdb to the 5' RACE reads, yields one record per CDR3 protein. The repertoire holds about 250,000 distinct CDR3 sequences, with around 32% as singletons. The rearrangement uses TRBV12-3 or TRBV12-4 and TRBJ2-6; unclear D gene. The TCR sequence derives from a male donor with ankylosing spondylitis or in good health (not recorded which). Sequencing was carried out using blood, either unsorted or a sorted T cell fraction (not recorded which). The CDR3 reads CASSLDSGANVLTF. The CDR3 bases are TGTGCCAGCAGTCTTGACTCTGGGGCCAACGTCCTGACTTTC.